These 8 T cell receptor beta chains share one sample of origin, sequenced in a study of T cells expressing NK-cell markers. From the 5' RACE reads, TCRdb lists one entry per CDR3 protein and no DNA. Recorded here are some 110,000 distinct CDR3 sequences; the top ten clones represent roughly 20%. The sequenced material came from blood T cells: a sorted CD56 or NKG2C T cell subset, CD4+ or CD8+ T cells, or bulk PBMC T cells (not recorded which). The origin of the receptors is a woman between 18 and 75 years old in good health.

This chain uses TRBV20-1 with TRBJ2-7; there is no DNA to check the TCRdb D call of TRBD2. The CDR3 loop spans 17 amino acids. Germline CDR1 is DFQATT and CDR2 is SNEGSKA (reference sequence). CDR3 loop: CSARDQGSGRLSYEQYF.

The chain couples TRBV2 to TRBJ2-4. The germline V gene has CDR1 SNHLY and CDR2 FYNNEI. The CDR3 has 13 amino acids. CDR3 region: CASSEFLKNIQYF.

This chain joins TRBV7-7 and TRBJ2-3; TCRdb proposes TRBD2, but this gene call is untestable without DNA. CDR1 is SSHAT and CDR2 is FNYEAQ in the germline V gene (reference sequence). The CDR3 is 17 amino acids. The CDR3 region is CASSSGLAGTRSDTQYF. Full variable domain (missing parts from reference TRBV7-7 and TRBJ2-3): GAGVSQSPRYKVTKRGQDVTLRCDPISSHATLYWYQQALGQGPEFLTYFNYEAQPDKSGLPSDRFSAERPEGSISTLTIQRTEQRDSAMYRCASSSGLAGTRSDTQYFGPGTRLTVL.

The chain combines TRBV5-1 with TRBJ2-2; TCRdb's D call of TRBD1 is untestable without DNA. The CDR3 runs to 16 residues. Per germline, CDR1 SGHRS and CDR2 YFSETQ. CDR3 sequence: CASSSADRGFTGELFF.

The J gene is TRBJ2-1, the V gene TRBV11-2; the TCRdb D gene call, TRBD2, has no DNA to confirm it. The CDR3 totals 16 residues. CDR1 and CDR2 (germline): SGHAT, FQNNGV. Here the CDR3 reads CASTTPGTRDHNEQFF.

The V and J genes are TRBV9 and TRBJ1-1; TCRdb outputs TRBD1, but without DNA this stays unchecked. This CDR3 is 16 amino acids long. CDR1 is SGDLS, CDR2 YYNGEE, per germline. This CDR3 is CASSVVATGAGTEAFF. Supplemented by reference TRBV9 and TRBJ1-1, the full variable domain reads DSGVTQTPKHLITATGQRVTLRCSPRSGDLSVYWYQQSLDQGLQFLIQYYNGEERAKGNILERFSAQQFPDLHSELNLSSLELGDSALYFCASSVVATGAGTEAFFGQGTRLTVV.

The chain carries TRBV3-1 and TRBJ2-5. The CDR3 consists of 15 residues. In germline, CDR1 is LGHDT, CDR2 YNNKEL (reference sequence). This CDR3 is CASSPLYRGPETQYF.

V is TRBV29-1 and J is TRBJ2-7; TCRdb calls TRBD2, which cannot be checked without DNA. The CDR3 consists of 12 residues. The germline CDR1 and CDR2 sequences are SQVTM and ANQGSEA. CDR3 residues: CSAGSAVYEQYF.